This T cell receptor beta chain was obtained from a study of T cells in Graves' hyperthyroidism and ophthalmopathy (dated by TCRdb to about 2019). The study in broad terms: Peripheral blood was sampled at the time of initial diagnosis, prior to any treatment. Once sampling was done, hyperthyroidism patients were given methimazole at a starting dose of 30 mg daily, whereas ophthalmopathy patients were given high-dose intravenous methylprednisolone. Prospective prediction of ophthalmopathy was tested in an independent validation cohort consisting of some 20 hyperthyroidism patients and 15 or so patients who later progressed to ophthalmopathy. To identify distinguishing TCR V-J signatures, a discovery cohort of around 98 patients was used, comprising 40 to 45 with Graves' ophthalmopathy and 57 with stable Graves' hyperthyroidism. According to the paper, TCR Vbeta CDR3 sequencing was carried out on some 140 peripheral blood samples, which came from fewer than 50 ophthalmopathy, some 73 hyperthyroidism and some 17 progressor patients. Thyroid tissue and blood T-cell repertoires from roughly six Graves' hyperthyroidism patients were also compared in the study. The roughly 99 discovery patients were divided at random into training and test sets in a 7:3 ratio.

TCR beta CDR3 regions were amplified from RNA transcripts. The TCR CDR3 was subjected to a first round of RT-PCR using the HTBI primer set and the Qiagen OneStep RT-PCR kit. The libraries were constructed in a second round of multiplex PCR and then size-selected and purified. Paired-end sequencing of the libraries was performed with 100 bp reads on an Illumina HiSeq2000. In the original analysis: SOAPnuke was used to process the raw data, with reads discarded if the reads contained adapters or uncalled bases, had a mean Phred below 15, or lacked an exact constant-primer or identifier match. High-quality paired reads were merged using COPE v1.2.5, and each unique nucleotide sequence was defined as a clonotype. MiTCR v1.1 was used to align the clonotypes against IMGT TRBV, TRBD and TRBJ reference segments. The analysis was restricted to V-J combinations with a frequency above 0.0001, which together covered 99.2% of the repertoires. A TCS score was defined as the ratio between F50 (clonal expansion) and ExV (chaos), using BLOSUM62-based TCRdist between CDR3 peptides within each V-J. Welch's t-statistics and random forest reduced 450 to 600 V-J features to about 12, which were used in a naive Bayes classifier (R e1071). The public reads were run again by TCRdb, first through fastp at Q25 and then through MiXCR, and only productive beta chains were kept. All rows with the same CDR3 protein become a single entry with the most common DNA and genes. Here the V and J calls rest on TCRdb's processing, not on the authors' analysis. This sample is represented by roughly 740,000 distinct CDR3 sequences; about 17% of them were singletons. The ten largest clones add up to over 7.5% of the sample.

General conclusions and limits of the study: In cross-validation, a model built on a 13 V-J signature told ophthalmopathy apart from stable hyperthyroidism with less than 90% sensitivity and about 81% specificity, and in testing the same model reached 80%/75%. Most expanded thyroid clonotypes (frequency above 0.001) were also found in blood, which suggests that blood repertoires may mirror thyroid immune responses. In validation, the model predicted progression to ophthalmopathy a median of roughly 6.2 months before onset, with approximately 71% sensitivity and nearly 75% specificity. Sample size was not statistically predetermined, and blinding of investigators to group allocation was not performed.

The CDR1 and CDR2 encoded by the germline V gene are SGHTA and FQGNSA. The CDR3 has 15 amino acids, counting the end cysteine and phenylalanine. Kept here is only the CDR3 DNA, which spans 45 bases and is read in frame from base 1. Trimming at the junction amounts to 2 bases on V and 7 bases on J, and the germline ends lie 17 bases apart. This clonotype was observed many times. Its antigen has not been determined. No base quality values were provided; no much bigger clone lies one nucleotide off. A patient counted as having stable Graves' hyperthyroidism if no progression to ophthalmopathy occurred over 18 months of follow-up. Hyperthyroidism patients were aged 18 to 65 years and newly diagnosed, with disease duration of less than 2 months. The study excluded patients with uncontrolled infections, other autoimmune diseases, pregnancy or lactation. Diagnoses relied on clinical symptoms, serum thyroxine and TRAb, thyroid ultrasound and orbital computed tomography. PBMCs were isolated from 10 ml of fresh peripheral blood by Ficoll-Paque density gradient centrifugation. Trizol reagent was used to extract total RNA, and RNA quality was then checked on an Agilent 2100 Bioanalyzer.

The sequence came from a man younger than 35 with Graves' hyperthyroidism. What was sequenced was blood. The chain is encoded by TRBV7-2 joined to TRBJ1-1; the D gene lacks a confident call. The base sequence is TGTGCCAGCAGCTTATGGCAGGACCTGAACTTTGAAGCTTTCTTT. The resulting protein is CASSLWQDLNFEAFF.